This is a list of T cell receptor beta chains from one sample in a study of blood T cell repertoires in COVID-19. The protocol was immunoSEQ multiplex PCR, while the TCRdb copy is restricted to in-frame clones and leaves out a portion. The sample yields approximately 240,000 clones, about 90% seen once. The sequenced sample consisted of PBMCs or T cells enriched from blood (not recorded which). These receptors were obtained from a woman in her twenties or thirties with acute COVID-19. The conserved cysteine and the conserved F or W are not part of the CDR3 here. A D gene is named only where the DNA matches it firmly.

j_call d_call v_call cdr3_aa
TRBJ2-7 TRBD2 TRBV18 ASSPLGGGAPSYEQY
TRBJ1-2 . TRBV9 ASSAGSTEGGAYGYT
TRBJ2-1 . TRBV5-6 ASSLFASEQF
TRBJ1-5 . TRBV4-3 ASSQELGLRNQPQH
TRBJ2-6 TRBD1 TRBV10-2 ASSGGQTVSGANVLT
TRBJ2-5 . TRBV5-5 ASSLGPGKQETQY
TRBJ1-5 . TRBV30 AWRQENQPQH
TRBJ2-3 . TRBV3-1/TRBV3-2 ASSQDIVTDTQY
TRBJ1-6 . TRBV7-8 ASSLMTVATSPLH
TRBJ1-1 . TRBV28 ASSPLGGNTEAF
TRBJ1-6 . TRBV9 ASSVDGGAWYSPLH
TRBJ2-5 . TRBV27 ASSSAEGARETQY
TRBJ2-7 . TRBV7-8 ASSSRSSSYEQY
TRBJ1-2 . TRBV19 AGASSNYGYT
TRBJ2-7 TRBD1 TRBV14 ASSQDNRRLTGTYEQY
TRBJ2-2 TRBD2 TRBV5-1 ASSFGTSGGIGELF
TRBJ2-1 TRBD1 TRBV19 ASRPGTGNPYNEQF
TRBJ2-7 . TRBV6-5 ASSYFRGQIYEQY
TRBJ1-1 . TRBV10-1 ASSDRTNTEAF
TRBJ1-5 . TRBV4-2 ASSLDRNQPQH
TRBJ1-5 . TRBV18 ASSHRVNQPQH
TRBJ2-5 . TRBV5-5 ASRPGLLQETQY
TRBJ2-5 TRBD1 TRBV6-6 ASSPTRDRGTYTAVETQY
TRBJ1-4 TRBD1 TRBV11-2 ATSGQGVKKLF
TRBJ2-3 TRBD2 TRBV10-3 AIRASGAWTDTQY
TRBJ1-2 . TRBV27 ASSQTGWGYT
TRBJ2-7 . TRBV3-1/TRBV3-2 ASSARGLGDEQY
TRBJ2-1 . TRBV5-4 ASSSPGQGGDEQF
TRBJ2-3 TRBD2 TRBV5-1 ASSLVGLAGSDTQY
TRBJ1-3 . TRBV16 ASSQMGQATGNTIY
TRBJ1-3 TRBD1 TRBV18 ASSPARDSSSGNTIY
TRBJ1-5 . TRBV24-1 ATLQQGPLLWNQPQH
TRBJ1-6 TRBD1 TRBV3-1/TRBV3-2 ASSADRASSPLH
TRBJ2-7 . TRBV13 ASSLTGAHEQY
TRBJ1-1 . TRBV3-1/TRBV3-2 ASSQVGQNTEAF
TRBJ2-3 TRBD2 TRBV5-1 ASSPLSGAGDTDTQY
TRBJ2-7 TRBD1 TRBV7-8 ASSGQGYEQY
TRBJ1-1 . TRBV19 ASSIIRTESTEAF
TRBJ2-1 TRBD2 TRBV4-3 ASSPAGNDEQF
TRBJ2-1 TRBD1 TRBV5-8 ASSQQGFLDGEQF
TRBJ2-2 . TRBV6-5 ASSRQETGELF
TRBJ1-5 . TRBV6-5 ASSYGASQPQH
TRBJ1-4 . TRBV24-1 ATSGKGRGRDEKLF
TRBJ1-2 . TRBV7-9 ASSLFLGNDYGYT
TRBJ2-7 . TRBV6-5 ASSQTGGSLYEQY
TRBJ1-4 TRBD1 TRBV15 ATSRDRTGEKLF
TRBJ2-1 TRBD2 TRBV4-1 ASSDTSGSSYNEQF
TRBJ1-6 . TRBV27 ASRPDRISPLH
TRBJ1-1 . TRBV16 ASSQDYEDTEAF
. . TRBV19 ASSTWTAFSGNTIY
TRBJ1-5 . TRBV5-1 ASSLTGEYNQPQH
TRBJ1-2 . TRBV28 ASRRCGYT
TRBJ1-4 . TRBV11-2 ASSPGNLGGEKLF
TRBJ2-1 TRBD1 TRBV5-6 ASSFGTGVYNEQF
TRBJ1-1 . TRBV6-5 ASSYLGLTEAF
TRBJ1-6 TRBD1 TRBV6-1 ASSDGGTGYNSPLH
TRBJ2-6 . TRBV28 ASRGVGANVLT
TRBJ2-2 . TRBV18 ASSPAGLNTGELF
TRBJ2-5 . TRBV6-5 ASRKGQARRETQY